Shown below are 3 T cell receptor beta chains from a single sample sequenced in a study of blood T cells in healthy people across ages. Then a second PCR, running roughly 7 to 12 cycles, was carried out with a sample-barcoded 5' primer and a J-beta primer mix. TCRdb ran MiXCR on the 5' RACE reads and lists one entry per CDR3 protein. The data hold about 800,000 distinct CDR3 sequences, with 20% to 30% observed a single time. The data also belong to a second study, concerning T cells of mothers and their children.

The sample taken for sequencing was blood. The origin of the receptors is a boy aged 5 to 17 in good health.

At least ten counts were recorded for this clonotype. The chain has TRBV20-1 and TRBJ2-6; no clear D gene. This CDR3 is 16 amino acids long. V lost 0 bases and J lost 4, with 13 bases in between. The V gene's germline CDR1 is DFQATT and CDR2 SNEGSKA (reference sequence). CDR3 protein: CSARDGVTLGANVLTF. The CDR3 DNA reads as TGCAGTGCTAGAGACGGCGTCACTCTGGGGGCCAACGTCCTGACTTTC.

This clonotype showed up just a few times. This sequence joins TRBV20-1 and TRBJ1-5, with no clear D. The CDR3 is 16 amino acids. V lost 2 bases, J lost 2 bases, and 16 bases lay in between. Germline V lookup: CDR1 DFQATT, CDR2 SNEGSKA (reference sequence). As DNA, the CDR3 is TGCAGTGCTAGATCCGGATCTGGCAGACGCAATCAGCCCCAGCATTTT. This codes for CSARSGSGRRNQPQHF.

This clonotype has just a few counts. CDR3 DNA sequence: TGCGCCAGCAGCCCAAGCCAGAGCCAATCCTACAATGAGCAGTTCTTC. Protein sequence: CASSPSQSQSYNEQFF. The V call is TRBV4-1, the J call TRBJ2-1; D gene unclear. Trimming removed 4 bases at V and 1 base at J, with 14 bases between. The CDR3 length is 16 residues. CDR1 MGHRA and CDR2 YSYEKL come from the germline V gene.